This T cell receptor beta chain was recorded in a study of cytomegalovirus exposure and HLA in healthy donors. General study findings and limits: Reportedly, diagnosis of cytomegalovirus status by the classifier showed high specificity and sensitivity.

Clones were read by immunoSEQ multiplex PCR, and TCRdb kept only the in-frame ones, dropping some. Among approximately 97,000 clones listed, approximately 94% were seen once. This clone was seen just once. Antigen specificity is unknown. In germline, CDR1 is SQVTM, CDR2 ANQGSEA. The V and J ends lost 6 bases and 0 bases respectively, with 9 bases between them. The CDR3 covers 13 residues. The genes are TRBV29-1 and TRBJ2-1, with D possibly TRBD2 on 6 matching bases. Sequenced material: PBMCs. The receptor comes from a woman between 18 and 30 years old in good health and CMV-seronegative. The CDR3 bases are TGCAGCGTCGCCGGGGGCTCCTACAATGAGCAGTTCTTC. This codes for CSVAGGSYNEQFF.